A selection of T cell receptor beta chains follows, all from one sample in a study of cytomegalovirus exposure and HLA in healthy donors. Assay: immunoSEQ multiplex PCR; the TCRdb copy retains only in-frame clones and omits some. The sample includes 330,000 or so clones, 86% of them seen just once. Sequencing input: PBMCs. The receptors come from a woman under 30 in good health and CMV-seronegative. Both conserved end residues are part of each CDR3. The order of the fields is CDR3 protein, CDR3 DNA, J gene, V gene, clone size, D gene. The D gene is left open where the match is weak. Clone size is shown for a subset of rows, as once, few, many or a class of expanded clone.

cdr3_aa: CASSSPGTSGYNEQFF
cdr3_nt: TGTGCCAGCAGTTCCCCCGGGACTAGCGGATACAATGAGCAGTTCTTC
j_call: TRBJ2-1
v_call: TRBV27
clone_size: -
d_call: TRBD2

cdr3_aa: CASSQGTGLFGYGYTF
cdr3_nt: TGCGCCAGCAGCCAAGGGACAGGCCTTTTCGGGTATGGCTACACCTTC
j_call: TRBJ1-2
v_call: TRBV4-1
clone_size: -
d_call: TRBD1

cdr3_aa: CASSDLPGFNQPQHF
cdr3_nt: TGTGCCAGCAGCGACCTCCCGGGATTCAATCAGCCCCAGCATTTT
j_call: TRBJ1-5
v_call: TRBV6-1
clone_size: once
d_call: -

cdr3_aa: CASSLAGLAAYEQYF
cdr3_nt: TGTGCCAGCAGCTTGGCCGGACTAGCGGCCTACGAGCAGTACTTC
j_call: TRBJ2-7
v_call: TRBV5-6
clone_size: -
d_call: TRBD2

cdr3_aa: CASSLSSTDTQYF
cdr3_nt: TGTGCCAGCAGTCTTTCTAGCACAGATACGCAGTATTTT
j_call: TRBJ2-3
v_call: TRBV5-4
clone_size: -
d_call: -

cdr3_aa: CASSPRASGSISYNEQFF
cdr3_nt: TGTGCCAGCTCACCCAGGGCTAGCGGGAGTATCTCCTACAATGAGCAGTTCTTC
j_call: TRBJ2-1
v_call: TRBV18
clone_size: -
d_call: TRBD2

cdr3_aa: CASSETGRQETQYF
cdr3_nt: TGTGCCAGCAGTGAGACAGGGCGGCAAGAGACCCAGTACTTC
j_call: TRBJ2-5
v_call: TRBV6-1
clone_size: -
d_call: TRBD1

cdr3_aa: CASSGDRPYQPQHF
cdr3_nt: TGTGCCAGCAGCGGGGACAGGCCTTATCAGCCCCAGCATTTT
j_call: TRBJ1-5
v_call: TRBV2
clone_size: -
d_call: TRBD1

cdr3_aa: CASSLVGQGARGYTF
cdr3_nt: TGTGCCAGCAGCTTAGTGGGACAGGGGGCGCGGGGCTACACCTTC
j_call: TRBJ1-2
v_call: TRBV7-2
clone_size: -
d_call: TRBD1

cdr3_aa: CASKHRDLTRDEQYF
cdr3_nt: TGTGCCAGCAAACACCGGGACTTGACTAGGGACGAGCAGTACTTC
j_call: TRBJ2-7
v_call: TRBV2
clone_size: -
d_call: -

cdr3_aa: CASQLGTGKGEKLFF
cdr3_nt: TGCGCCAGCCAGCTTGGGACAGGGAAGGGGGAAAAACTGTTTTTT
j_call: TRBJ1-4
v_call: TRBV5-1
clone_size: -
d_call: TRBD1

cdr3_aa: CASSFLGDRGREQYF
cdr3_nt: TGTGCCAGCAGTTTCCTCGGGGACAGGGGTCGGGAGCAGTACTTC
j_call: TRBJ2-7
v_call: TRBV28
clone_size: once
d_call: TRBD1

cdr3_aa: CASSSDRDTEAFF
cdr3_nt: TGTGCCAGCAGTTCGGACAGGGACACTGAAGCTTTCTTT
j_call: TRBJ1-1
v_call: TRBV6-6
clone_size: -
d_call: TRBD1

cdr3_aa: CAIRTQGEAFF
cdr3_nt: TGTGCCATCAGGACACAGGGTGAAGCTTTCTTT
j_call: TRBJ1-1
v_call: TRBV10-3
clone_size: -
d_call: -

cdr3_aa: CARRRQGNGYTF
cdr3_nt: TGTGCCCGCCGGAGACAGGGGAATGGCTACACCTTC
j_call: TRBJ1-2
v_call: TRBV6-1
clone_size: once
d_call: TRBD1

cdr3_aa: CASSYLGQGGETQYF
cdr3_nt: TGTGCCAGCAGTTACCTAGGGCAGGGAGGGGAGACCCAGTACTTC
j_call: TRBJ2-5
v_call: TRBV6-5
clone_size: -
d_call: TRBD2

cdr3_aa: CASSYGTSQETQYF
cdr3_nt: TGTGCCAGCAGTTACGGTACTAGCCAAGAGACCCAGTACTTC
j_call: TRBJ2-5
v_call: TRBV6-5
clone_size: -
d_call: -

cdr3_aa: CASSLERVLSNQPQHF
cdr3_nt: TGTGCCAGCAGCTTAGAGAGGGTCTTGAGCAATCAGCCCCAGCATTTT
j_call: TRBJ1-5
v_call: TRBV7-8
clone_size: -
d_call: -

cdr3_aa: CASSPGGGVNEQFF
cdr3_nt: TGTGCCAGCAGCCCTGGGGGAGGGGTCAATGAGCAGTTCTTC
j_call: TRBJ2-1
v_call: TRBV9
clone_size: -
d_call: TRBD2

cdr3_aa: CASSDPGGEPQHF
cdr3_nt: TGTGCCAGCAGCGACCCCGGAGGGGAGCCCCAGCATTTT
j_call: TRBJ1-5
v_call: TRBV28
clone_size: -
d_call: -

cdr3_aa: CASRGRGTYEQYF
cdr3_nt: TGTGCCAGCAGGGGAAGGGGAACCTACGAGCAGTACTTC
j_call: TRBJ2-7
v_call: TRBV27
clone_size: -
d_call: -

cdr3_aa: CASSWTTRGGYNEQFF
cdr3_nt: TGCGCCAGCAGCTGGACCACTAGGGGGGGGTACAATGAGCAGTTCTTC
j_call: TRBJ2-1
v_call: TRBV5-1
clone_size: -
d_call: -

cdr3_aa: CASRGLAGVRHSYEQYF
cdr3_nt: TGTGCCAGCAGGGGACTAGCGGGAGTTCGCCACTCCTACGAGCAGTACTTC
j_call: TRBJ2-7
v_call: TRBV2
clone_size: -
d_call: TRBD2

cdr3_aa: CASSLRSGDVTNEKLFF
cdr3_nt: TGTGCCAGCAGTCTACGGTCGGGGGACGTAACTAATGAAAAACTGTTTTTT
j_call: TRBJ1-4
v_call: TRBV27
clone_size: -
d_call: -

cdr3_aa: CASSELTGGPGRAQYF
cdr3_nt: TGTGCCAGCAGTGAATTGACGGGAGGGCCGGGCCGAGCGCAGTATTTT
j_call: TRBJ2-3
v_call: TRBV2
clone_size: -
d_call: TRBD2

cdr3_aa: CARHWGLALYEQYF
cdr3_nt: TGTGCCCGCCACTGGGGACTAGCGCTCTACGAGCAGTACTTC
j_call: TRBJ2-7
v_call: TRBV21-1
clone_size: -
d_call: -

cdr3_aa: CASSLTSGAPIEQFF
cdr3_nt: TGTGCCAGCAGCCTGACTAGCGGGGCCCCCATCGAGCAGTTCTTC
j_call: TRBJ2-1
v_call: TRBV7-3
clone_size: -
d_call: TRBD2

cdr3_aa: CASRGQTTSNQPQHF
cdr3_nt: TGTGCCAGCAGGGGACAGACGACTAGCAATCAGCCCCAGCATTTT
j_call: TRBJ1-5
v_call: TRBV6-1
clone_size: -
d_call: TRBD1

cdr3_aa: CATSREPGYEQYF
cdr3_nt: TGTGCCACCAGCAGAGAACCGGGCTACGAGCAGTACTTC
j_call: TRBJ2-7
v_call: TRBV15
clone_size: -
d_call: -

cdr3_aa: CASSQVTGVSYGYTF
cdr3_nt: TGCGCCAGCAGCCAGGTTACGGGGGTTTCCTATGGCTACACCTTC
j_call: TRBJ1-2
v_call: TRBV4-1
clone_size: -
d_call: -

cdr3_aa: CASSTDRGRIAGYTF
cdr3_nt: TGTGCCAGTAGCACGGACAGGGGAAGAATAGCGGGCTACACCTTC
j_call: TRBJ1-2
v_call: TRBV19
clone_size: many
d_call: TRBD1

cdr3_aa: CASSLPGWQETQYF
cdr3_nt: TGTGCCAGCAGCCTACCCGGGTGGCAAGAGACCCAGTACTTC
j_call: TRBJ2-5
v_call: TRBV5-6
clone_size: once
d_call: -

cdr3_aa: CASSPPRASGESGYEQYF
cdr3_nt: TGTGCCAGCAGCCCCCCGCGGGCTAGCGGGGAAAGTGGGTACGAGCAGTACTTC
j_call: TRBJ2-7
v_call: TRBV4-2
clone_size: -
d_call: TRBD2

cdr3_aa: CASTLGAGFTETQYF
cdr3_nt: TGTGCCAGCACCTTGGGTGCGGGATTCACCGAGACCCAGTACTTC
j_call: TRBJ2-5
v_call: TRBV9
clone_size: -
d_call: -

cdr3_aa: CASSPGGQNEKLFF
cdr3_nt: TGTGCCAGCTCACCAGGGGGCCAAAATGAAAAACTGTTTTTT
j_call: TRBJ1-4
v_call: TRBV18
clone_size: -
d_call: -

cdr3_aa: CASSQKDILAFF
cdr3_nt: TGCGCCAGCAGCCAAAAGGACATTCTGGCTTTCTTT
j_call: TRBJ1-1
v_call: TRBV4-3
clone_size: -
d_call: -

cdr3_aa: CASSPYIAGGSYEQYF
cdr3_nt: TGCGCCAGCAGCCCATACATAGCGGGAGGGTCCTACGAGCAGTACTTC
j_call: TRBJ2-7
v_call: TRBV5-1
clone_size: -
d_call: TRBD2

cdr3_aa: CASSDRGANVLTF
cdr3_nt: TGTGCCAGCAGTGATCGGGGGGCCAACGTCCTGACTTTC
j_call: TRBJ2-6
v_call: TRBV25-1
clone_size: few
d_call: -

cdr3_aa: CASSTAENTEAFF
cdr3_nt: TGTGCCAGCAGCACAGCAGAGAACACTGAAGCTTTCTTT
j_call: TRBJ1-1
v_call: TRBV7-9
clone_size: -
d_call: -

cdr3_aa: CASSYQVNTEAFF
cdr3_nt: TGTGCCAGCAGCTACCAGGTGAACACTGAAGCTTTCTTT
j_call: TRBJ1-1
v_call: TRBV6-5
clone_size: -
d_call: -

cdr3_aa: CASSKPDGREGWYEQYF
cdr3_nt: TGTGCCAGCAGCAAGCCGGATGGGCGGGAGGGCTGGTACGAGCAGTACTTC
j_call: TRBJ2-7
v_call: TRBV21-1
clone_size: -
d_call: -

cdr3_aa: CASSLSGAWTGLDGYTF
cdr3_nt: TGTGCCAGCAGTTTATCCGGAGCTTGGACAGGGTTGGATGGCTACACCTTC
j_call: TRBJ1-2
v_call: TRBV28
clone_size: -
d_call: TRBD1

cdr3_aa: CAWRGPSGDRGFSNEKLFF
cdr3_nt: TGTGCCTGGAGGGGGCCCAGTGGGGACAGGGGGTTTAGTAATGAAAAACTGTTTTTT
j_call: TRBJ1-4
v_call: TRBV30
clone_size: -
d_call: TRBD1

cdr3_aa: CASSLSTANYGYTF
cdr3_nt: TGTGCCAGCAGTTTATCGACAGCTAACTATGGCTACACCTTC
j_call: TRBJ1-2
v_call: TRBV27
clone_size: -
d_call: -

cdr3_aa: CASSDPGTYYNEQFF
cdr3_nt: TGTGCCAGCAGTGACCCCGGGACATATTACAATGAGCAGTTCTTC
j_call: TRBJ2-1
v_call: TRBV25-1
clone_size: -
d_call: -

cdr3_aa: CASSEARGLPRDTQYF
cdr3_nt: TGTGCCAGCAGTGAAGCGCGGGGGCTCCCCCGGGATACGCAGTATTTT
j_call: TRBJ2-3
v_call: TRBV6-1
clone_size: -
d_call: -

cdr3_aa: CAISQGAYEQYF
cdr3_nt: TGTGCCATCAGTCAGGGGGCCTACGAGCAGTACTTC
j_call: TRBJ2-7
v_call: TRBV10-3
clone_size: -
d_call: TRBD1

cdr3_aa: CASSSLLAGYTEQYF
cdr3_nt: TGTGCCAGCAGCTCCCTGCTAGCGGGATATACCGAGCAGTACTTC
j_call: TRBJ2-7
v_call: TRBV5-6
clone_size: -
d_call: TRBD2

cdr3_aa: CASSRLAGNEQFF
cdr3_nt: TGTGCCAGCAGCCGACTAGCCGGCAATGAGCAGTTCTTC
j_call: TRBJ2-1
v_call: TRBV5-5
clone_size: -
d_call: TRBD2

cdr3_aa: CSARQGADTQYF
cdr3_nt: TGCAGCGCGAGACAGGGTGCAGATACGCAGTATTTT
j_call: TRBJ2-3
v_call: TRBV29-1
clone_size: -
d_call: TRBD1

cdr3_aa: CSVGLGVSEAFF
cdr3_nt: TGCAGCGTTGGGTTGGGCGTATCTGAAGCTTTCTTT
j_call: TRBJ1-1
v_call: TRBV29-1
clone_size: -
d_call: -

cdr3_aa: CASSLIASGYNEQFF
cdr3_nt: TGTGCCAGCAGCTTAATAGCTAGCGGATACAATGAGCAGTTCTTC
j_call: TRBJ2-1
v_call: TRBV5-4
clone_size: -
d_call: TRBD2

cdr3_aa: CASSLEEEETQYF
cdr3_nt: TGTGCCAGCAGCCTCGAGGAGGAAGAGACCCAGTACTTC
j_call: TRBJ2-5
v_call: TRBV5-6
clone_size: -
d_call: -